This T cell receptor (beta chain) originates from a study of T cells after posttransplantation cyclophosphamide (dated by TCRdb to 2016 to 2018). With regard to the full study: The study tracked T cell repertoire reconstitution by TRB sequencing after myeloablative bone marrow transplantation using posttransplantation cyclophosphamide as GVHD prophylaxis. In 3 patients, TRB sequencing was also performed on up to 3 more blood samples taken 2 to 5.2 years after transplant, and in 4 patients, pretransplant blood was also TRB-sequenced. TRA and TRB clonality were tightly correlated in roughly ten samples, so subsequent TCR analyses focused on TRB only. Blood from all 35 or so PTCy patients who had 1-year posttransplant specimens underwent TRB sequencing. Public TRB sequences were queried against a database of over 3,000 sequences associated with responses to pathogens, tumor antigens, self-antigens and alloantigens. Samples from approximately 40 PTCy-treated patients and approximately 15 related bone marrow donors of those patients were subjected to antigen receptor sequencing. The study at large found these results: At 1-2 months, donor-recipient similarity was low but rose over the first year, and the later blood repertoires were often dominated by donor CD8+ memory clones. Across around 48 patients, recipient CMV seropositivity and CMV reactivation were highly associated with TRB clonality; PTCy diversity was similar to CNI/methotrexate controls. The TRB repertoires of T cells infiltrating skin or GI tract showed only limited overlap with the TRB repertoires of T cells in blood.

TRB sequencing was run on genomic DNA with either the immunoSEQ assay at survey resolution or the hsTCRB kit. In the original analysis: Initial read processing used immunoSEQ software, and repertoire analyses used the LymphoSeq R package. Clonality was computed as 1 minus normalized Shannon entropy, and a Gini coefficient was also calculated for each TRB dataset. To infer phenotypes in unsorted samples, TRB sequences from sorted subsets of the recipient or donor were mapped onto the unsorted samples of the same recipient. This is the immuneACCESS table as TCRdb keeps it, with only in-frame sequences that have V and J called. A part of the clones is gone; compared with another copy, unresolved V genes explain less than half, and the rest is unexplained. V, J and clone size are those of that table, while D and trimming were read from the DNA. For this sample there are more than 10,000 clones; about 80% appear just once. Of the sample, roughly 0.83% falls within the top ten clones.

From the cysteine through the phenylalanine, the CDR3 covers 15 amino acids. The read is trimmed to its CDR3 DNA, 45 bases read in frame from base 1. The germline V gene yields SGHRS for CDR1 and YFSETQ for CDR2. Clipping removes 0 bases from V and 6 bases from J, with 8 as the unmatched junction base count. A note on this clone: Its antigen has not been determined. There are no base qualities to consult, and no much larger clone falls within one base.

Related bone marrow donors provided peripheral blood samples on the day of marrow donation. Peripheral blood and bone marrow mononuclear cells were isolated by Ficoll-Hypaque density centrifugation and cryopreserved. CD4+ and CD8+ T cells, including naive and memory subsets, were sorted by FACS on a FACSAria II. This receptor chain uses TRBV5-1 and TRBJ2-7, and 8 bases in between align with TRBD2. The sequence came from a man aged 50 to 60 in good health, CMV-negative, and a related stem cell transplant donor. The sequencing input was memory CD4+ T cells sorted from PBMCs. The CDR3 amino acid sequence is: CASSLDGLAGLEQYF. The nucleotide sequence is TGCGCCAGCAGCTTGGACGGTCTAGCGGGCCTCGAGCAGTACTTC. With all but the CDR3 taken from the reference TRBV5-1 and TRBJ2-7 genes, the full variable domain is: KAGVTQTPRYLIKTRGQQVTLSCSPISGHRSVSWYQQTPGQGLQFLFEYFSETQRNKGNFPGRFSGRQFSNSRSEMNVSTLELGDSALYLCASSLDGLAGLEQYFGPGTRLTVT.